This entry describes one T cell receptor beta chain. The data were obtained in a study of regulatory T cells in long-lasting Graves disease. Assembly of TCR beta libraries relied on iRepertoire HTBI primers together with Arm-PCR of CDR3 regions. TCRdb redid the calling of the multiplex PCR reads with MiXCR, one entry per CDR3 protein. The sample has 620,000 or so distinct CDR3 sequences; 15% to 20% are singletons. Time point noted: newly diagnosed GD, antithyroid drugs for less than 3 months. Researchers made the TCR library from RNA that was extracted from PBMCs. The guidelines of the American Thyroid Association were the basis for diagnosing Graves' disease. In germline, CDR1 is KGHDR, CDR2 SFDVKD. The CDR3 has 16 amino acids. V lost 7 bases to trimming and J lost 5 bases, with 23 bases between them. This sample also appeared in a second study, on T cells in Graves' hyperthyroidism and ophthalmopathy.

Sequencing used peripheral blood mononuclear cells (PBMCs), obtained at new diagnosis, from a patient treated with antithyroid drugs. The clonotype originates from a woman aged 30 to 39 with Graves disease. The genes are TRBV24-1 and TRBJ2-7; D is possibly TRBD2 (6 bases). In DNA form, the CDR3 reads TGTGCCACCAGGCGGGGTCAGGGAACCCTTCGGCACGAGCAGTACTTC. This encodes CATRRGQGTLRHEQYF.